One and the same sample provided the 27 T cell receptor beta chains below, sequenced in a study of blood T cell repertoires in COVID-19. The repertoire was sequenced with immunoSEQ multiplex PCR; TCRdb's copy has only in-frame clones and lacks some. In the table there are 180,000 or so clones, approximately 87% of which are singletons. The sample taken for sequencing was peripheral blood. Source of these receptors: a person aged 70 to 85 with COVID-19, enrolled during active disease.

This clone turned up a few times. The chain couples TRBV3-1 (or the pseudogene TRBV3-2) to TRBJ2-1, with 11 bases that match TRBD2. From germline, CDR1 is LGHDT and CDR2 YNNKEL (reference sequence). V dropped 5 bases and J dropped 4; count of bases not matched to a gene: 4. This CDR3 contains 15 residues. The CDR3 region is CASSFSGRGYNEQFF. CDR3 coding DNA: TGTGCCAGCAGCTTTAGCGGGAGGGGATACAATGAGCAGTTCTTC.

The chain is built from TRBV12-3 or TRBV12-4 and TRBJ1-3; D unresolved. CDR3 size: 13 residues. V was clipped by 3 bases and J by 0 bases, with 3 bases between them. CDR3 sequence (DNA): TGTGCCAGCAGTTTCAGCTCTGGAAACACCATATATTTT. Translated: CASSFSSGNTIYF.

This clone was observed once. The V and J genes are TRBV4-1 and TRBJ2-2, with 10 positions matching TRBD2. V shed 0 bases and J 1 base; nucleotides not matched to a gene: 11. CDR3 length: 20 amino acids. The germline V gene has CDR1 MGHRA and CDR2 YSYEKL. The CDR3 sequence: CASSQDILAGRNLNTGELFF. CDR3 DNA: TGCGCCAGCAGCCAAGATATACTAGCGGGACGCAACTTGAACACCGGGGAGCTGTTTTTT.

This clone was recorded only once. Just one base apart from a much larger clone, this may be a read error. The chain is built from TRBV7-9 and TRBJ1-3; tentatively, D is TRBD1 (6 bases). Looked up from germline, CDR1 is SEHNR and CDR2 is FQNEAQ (reference sequence). The CDR3 covers 13 residues. V gave up 3 bases and J gave up 4 bases, with 7 bases separating them. CDR3 sequence (DNA): TGTGCCAGCAGCTTGGACAGAGGAAACACCATATATTTT. It codes for CASSLDRGNTIYF.

The CDR3 DNA is TGTGCCAGCAGCCCGGACAGTCATCAGCCCCAGCATTTT. Amino acids: CASSPDSHQPQHF. J is TRBJ1-5 and V is TRBV28; tentatively, D is TRBD1 (6 bases). This CDR3 has 13 residues. V gave up 6 bases and J gave up 5 bases, with 11 bases separating them. Germline V gene lookup returns CDR1 MDHEN and CDR2 SYDVKM. Variable domain in full (rest from reference TRBV28 and TRBJ1-5): DVKVTQSSRYLVKRTGEKVFLECVQDMDHENMFWYRQDPGLGLRLIYFSYDVKMKEKGDIPEGYSVSREKKERFSLILESASTNQTSMYLCASSPDSHQPQHFGDGTRLSIL.

The chain joins TRBV11-2 to TRBJ2-3, with D possibly matching TRBD2 (6 bases). CDR1 and CDR2 from the germline V gene are SGHAT and FQNNGV. This CDR3 has 13 amino acids. V lost 7 bases and J 4 bases, leaving 12 bases between the germline ends. This CDR3 is CASKAGSPDTQYF. For the CDR3, the DNA is TGTGCCAGCAAGGCGGGGAGCCCAGATACGCAGTATTTT.

This chain connects TRBV6-6 to TRBJ1-1; 8 nucleotides align to TRBD1. This CDR3 region has 14 residues. Trimming at V came to 2 bases and at J to 1 base, leaving 0 bases not matched to a gene. Per germline, CDR1 MNHNY and CDR2 SVGAGI (reference sequence). The CDR3 spells CASSYTGGNTEAFF. In DNA, the CDR3 is TGTGCCAGCAGTTACACAGGGGGGAACACTGAAGCTTTCTTT.

The chain employs TRBV19 and TRBJ2-1, with a tentative D call TRBD2 (5 bases). V was shortened by 9 bases and J by 10 bases, with 13 bases between the two germline ends. The V gene's germline CDR1 is LNHDA and CDR2 SQIVND (reference sequence). CDR3 length: 11 amino acids. The chain's CDR3 is CASRTPVEQFF. The CDR3 DNA sequence: TGTGCCAGCCGGACTCCGGTGGAGCAGTTCTTC.

The chain has TRBV6-5 and TRBJ1-6; D gene ambiguous. The length of the CDR3 is 14 residues. V was trimmed by 7 bases and J by 0 bases, leaving 7 bases between them. Germline V gene lookup returns CDR1 MNHEY and CDR2 SVGAGI. The CDR3, as DNA: TGTGCCAGCACCCCGAGCTCCTATAATTCACCCCTCCACTTT. Translation: CASTPSSYNSPLHF.

The CDR3 reads CATSKAGPNNEQFF. CDR3 DNA: TGTGCCACCAGCAAAGCGGGCCCTAACAATGAGCAGTTCTTC. This chain uses TRBV15 with TRBJ2-1, with D maybe TRBD2 (6 bases). Trimming pared 4 bases from V and 5 bases from J, leaving 12 bases between. The CDR3 spans 14 residues. Germline CDR1 is LNHNV and CDR2 is YYDKDF (reference sequence). Together with reference TRBV15 and TRBJ2-1, the CDR3 gives the full variable domain: DAMVIQNPRYQVTQFGKPVTLSCSQTLNHNVMYWYQQKSSQAPKLLFHYYDKDFNNEADTPDNFQSRRPNTSFCFLDIRSPGLGDTAMYLCATSKAGPNNEQFFGPGTRLTVL.

This clone came up once. The chain has TRBV4-2 and TRBJ1-4, with unresolved D. The CDR3 is 15 residues long. CDR1 is LGHNA, CDR2 YNFKEQ, per germline. Trimming took 4 bases from V and 0 from J, leaving 9 bases between them. This CDR3 is CASSPRLSTNEKLFF. In nucleotides, the CDR3 is TGTGCCAGCAGCCCCAGGCTCTCAACTAATGAAAAACTGTTTTTT.

This clone was observed once. Written as DNA, the CDR3 is TGTGCCAGCATGAGTAGCAATCAGCCCCAGCATTTT. It encodes CASMSSNQPQHF. The chain employs TRBV28 and TRBJ1-5; D ambiguous. Germline V gene data show CDR1 as MDHEN and CDR2 as SYDVKM. V shed 7 bases and J shed 0 bases, with 4 bases lying between them. CDR3 length equals 12 residues. Full variable domain (outside the CDR3, taken from reference TRBV28 and TRBJ1-5): DVKVTQSSRYLVKRTGEKVFLECVQDMDHENMFWYRQDPGLGLRLIYFSYDVKMKEKGDIPEGYSVSREKKERFSLILESASTNQTSMYLCASMSSNQPQHFGDGTRLSIL.

Only one count was recorded for this clone. V gene TRBV4-1 combines with J gene TRBJ2-7; 8 nucleotides match TRBD1. This CDR3 is 16 amino acids long. The ends lost 0 bases at V and 2 bases at J; junction bases unmatched: 6. The V gene's germline CDR1 is MGHRA and CDR2 YSYEKL. The CDR3 region is CASSQDWGQATYEQYF. DNA for the CDR3: TGCGCCAGCAGCCAAGATTGGGGACAGGCGACCTACGAGCAGTACTTC.

The chain joins TRBV15 to TRBJ1-2, with D uncertain. The V and J ends lost 0 bases and 5 bases respectively, with 10 bases between them. In germline, CDR1 is LNHNV, CDR2 YYDKDF (reference sequence). The CDR3 consists of 14 residues. The CDR3 DNA reads as TGTGCCACCAGCAGAGATCCTCGTTTATATGGCTACACCTTC. Protein: CATSRDPRLYGYTF.

The rearrangement joins TRBV15 to TRBJ2-5; 15 positions agree with TRBD2. The CDR3 is made up of 18 amino acids. J lost 3 bases, V lost 2 bases, and 7 bases had no gene match. The germline CDR1 and CDR2 sequences are LNHNV and YYDKDF (reference sequence). The DNA of the CDR3 is TGTGCCACCAGCAGATCACGGACTAGCGGGAGGGACAAAGAGACCCAGTACTTC. Amino acids: CATSRSRTSGRDKETQYF.

The genes are TRBV30 and TRBJ2-6; 7 nucleotides agree with TRBD1. Germline V gene data show CDR1 as GTSNPN and CDR2 as SVGIG (reference sequence). Unmatched junction bases numbered 7, after V lost 2 bases and J lost 0 bases. CDR3 length: 17 amino acids. The CDR3 coding sequence is TGTGCCTGGAGTTACAGGGGTTTTAGCTCTGGGGCCAACGTCCTGACTTTC. It specifies CAWSYRGFSSGANVLTF. Full variable domain (outside the CDR3, taken from reference TRBV30 and TRBJ2-6): SQTIHQWPATLVQPVGSPLSLECTVEGTSNPNLYWYRQAAGRGLQLLFYSVGIGQISSEVPQNLSASRPQDRQFILSSKKLLLSDSGFYLCAWSYRGFSSGANVLTFGAGSRLTVL.

This chain uses TRBV6-5 with TRBJ2-3, with D possibly being TRBD1 (5 bases). This CDR3 region has 15 residues. The germline gives CDR1 MNHEY, CDR2 SVGAGI. Trimming removed 6 bases from V and 3 bases from J, with 16 bases in between. The CDR3 DNA sequence: TGTGCCAGCAGACTTTTCCAGGGTGGGACAGATACGCAGTATTTT. Protein: CASRLFQGGTDTQYF.

The rearrangement uses TRBV10-2 and TRBJ2-5, with 13 positions matching TRBD2. The V gene's germline CDR1 is WSHSY and CDR2 SAAADI. This CDR3 comprises 16 residues. The trim removed 2 bases at V and 4 bases at J, leaving 4 bases unmatched. The CDR3 coding sequence is TGCGCCAGCAGTGAGCCAGGACTAGCGGGAGCAGAGACCCAGTACTTC. As protein: CASSEPGLAGAETQYF.

The chain has TRBV5-1 and TRBJ1-2, with no clear D. In germline, CDR1 is SGHRS, CDR2 YFSETQ. V was clipped by 4 bases and J by 2 bases, with 15 bases between them. This CDR3 region has 15 residues. The CDR3 spells CASSPRDTTNYGYTF. The CDR3, as DNA: TGCGCCAGCAGCCCCCGGGATACGACGAACTATGGCTACACCTTC. Full variable domain (remainder filled in from reference TRBV5-1 and TRBJ1-2): KAGVTQTPRYLIKTRGQQVTLSCSPISGHRSVSWYQQTPGQGLQFLFEYFSETQRNKGNFPGRFSGRQFSNSRSEMNVSTLELGDSALYLCASSPRDTTNYGYTFGSGTRLTVV.

This CDR3 reads CASSWRGSNQPQHF. DNA of the CDR3: TGTGCCAGCAGTTGGAGGGGAAGCAATCAGCCCCAGCATTTT. This rearrangement joins TRBV6-5 to TRBJ1-5, with D possibly being TRBD1 (5 bases). The length of the CDR3 is 14 residues. Germline V gives CDR1 MNHEY, CDR2 SVGAGI. Trimming stripped 4 bases from V and 1 base from J, with 8 bases between.

CDR3 bases: TGTGCCAGCAGCCCGACAGGGGTTAACACTGAAGCTTTCTTT. Amino acids: CASSPTGVNTEAFF. The chain is built from TRBV3-1 (or the pseudogene TRBV3-2) and TRBJ1-1; TRBD1 matches 8 bases. Unmatched junction bases numbered 3, after V lost 4 bases and J lost 2 bases. The CDR3 consists of 14 residues. The germline CDR1 and CDR2 sequences are LGHDT and YNNKEL (reference sequence).

The chain links TRBV6-1 to TRBJ2-2, with D maybe TRBD1 (6 bases). V dropped 3 bases and J dropped 4 bases, with 9 bases sitting between them. The CDR3 contains 14 residues. CDR1 and CDR2 (germline): MNHNS, SASEGT. The CDR3 protein is CASSDRGSTGELFF. The CDR3 DNA follows: TGTGCCAGCAGTGACAGGGGTTCCACCGGGGAGCTGTTTTTT.

This clone appeared a single time. This sequence joins TRBV5-1 and TRBJ2-3; tentative D call: TRBD1 (5 bases). Looked up from germline, CDR1 is SGHRS and CDR2 is YFSETQ. Deletions cut 0 bases from V and 2 bases from J, with 16 bases between. This CDR3 comprises 17 residues. CDR3 sequence reads: CASSLALLQADTDTQYF. CDR3 nucleotide sequence: TGCGCCAGCAGCTTGGCCCTGTTACAGGCCGACACAGATACGCAGTATTTT.

The rearrangement joins TRBV7-6 to TRBJ1-4, with no clear D. V was trimmed by 1 base and J by 4 bases, leaving 10 bases between them. Germline CDR1 and CDR2: SGHVS and FNYEAQ. This CDR3 region has 15 residues. For the CDR3, the DNA is TGTGCCAGCAGCTTAGGTTACCCTAATAATGAAAAACTGTTTTTT. It yields the protein CASSLGYPNNEKLFF.

The rearrangement joins TRBV5-5 to TRBJ2-7; no definite D call. The germline V and J ends were trimmed by 1 base and 3 bases, with 11 bases remaining between them. The V gene's germline CDR1 is SGHKS and CDR2 YYEKEE (reference sequence). The CDR3 covers 14 residues. CDR3 loop: CASSLPGHLYEQYF. Here the CDR3 DNA reads TGTGCCAGCAGCTTGCCAGGCCACCTCTACGAGCAGTACTTC.

This clone was recorded many times. The V gene is TRBV3-1 (or the pseudogene TRBV3-2), the J gene TRBJ1-5, with a weak D call TRBD1 (5 bases). This CDR3 is built from 15 residues. Germline CDR1 reads LGHDT; CDR2 reads YNNKEL (reference sequence). V dropped 0 bases and J dropped 3 bases, with 9 bases sitting between them. This CDR3 reads CASSQEWGDNQPQHF. DNA of the CDR3: TGTGCCAGCAGCCAAGAGTGGGGCGACAATCAGCCCCAGCATTTT.

V is TRBV27 and J is TRBJ2-5; weak D call: TRBD2 (6 bases). V was cut by 6 bases and J by 4 bases, with 21 bases left in between. The CDR3 runs 16 residues. Germline-derived CDR1 and CDR2 are MNHEY and SMNVEV (reference sequence). The CDR3 nucleotides are TGTGCCAGCAGCGGTAATGGGAGGCTCGGCCGAGAGACCCAGTACTTC. Translating it yields CASSGNGRLGRETQYF.